This T cell receptor beta chain was observed in a study of T cells in Graves' hyperthyroidism and ophthalmopathy. The study, taken as a whole, reports: Researchers report that a 13 V-J model separated ophthalmopathy from stable hyperthyroidism.

The CDR3 totals 14 residues. Germline V lookup: CDR1 SGDLS, CDR2 YYNGEE. Trimming pared 0 bases from V and 6 bases from J, leaving 12 bases between. Authors of the study amplified TCR beta CDR3 regions from RNA transcripts. The primer set for the first-round RT-PCR of the TCR CDR3 was HTBI. Each CDR3 protein is one row after TCRdb ran MiXCR on the multiplex PCR reads. Of about 360,000 distinct CDR3 sequences listed, 13% are singletons. The sample holds many counts of this clonotype. The antigen is undetermined. Based on clinical symptoms, serum thyroxine and TRAb, thyroid ultrasound and orbital computed tomography, diagnoses were reached.

The sample taken for sequencing was blood. V usage is TRBV9 and J usage is TRBJ1-1; D is unclear. This sequence originates from a man aged 25 to 40 with Graves' hyperthyroidism that later progressed to Graves' ophthalmopathy. This CDR3 is CASSVGSWAAEAFF. The CDR3 nucleotides are TGTGCCAGCAGCGTAGGGTCATGGGCCGCTGAAGCTTTCTTT.